The rows below give T cell receptor beta chains drawn from one sample of a study of T cells in Graves' hyperthyroidism and ophthalmopathy. TCRdb re-called the multiplex PCR reads with MiXCR, one entry per CDR3 protein. Altogether 650,000 to 850,000 distinct CDR3 sequences are present, around 20% being singletons, with the ten largest covering 16%. What was sequenced was blood. These receptors were obtained from a woman aged 45-60 years with Graves' hyperthyroidism that later progressed to Graves' ophthalmopathy. The CDR3 runs from the conserved cysteine through the conserved F or W. D genes are given only for firm matches. Size is omitted from some rows. Given values are once, few, many or a class for expanded clones.

j_gene: TRBJ1-1; d_gene: NA; v_gene: TRBV15; abundance: NA; CDR3aa: CATSSGPNTEAFF; CDR3nt: TGTGCCACCAGCTCGGGTCCGAACACTGAAGCTTTCTTT
j_gene: TRBJ1-2; d_gene: NA; v_gene: TRBV5-1; abundance: many; CDR3aa: CASYRSLQSGGVDGYTF; CDR3nt: TGCGCCAGCTACCGATCATTACAGAGTGGGGGAGTGGATGGCTACACCTTC
j_gene: TRBJ1-2; d_gene: NA; v_gene: TRBV10-1; abundance: many; CDR3aa: CASSEARDPIAYGYTF; CDR3nt: TGCGCCAGCAGTGAGGCCAGGGACCCGATCGCCTATGGCTACACCTTC
j_gene: TRBJ1-3; d_gene: NA; v_gene: TRBV4-1; abundance: NA; CDR3aa: CASSLRDGGNTIYF; CDR3nt: TGCGCCAGCAGCCTGCGGGACGGCGGAAACACCATATATTTT
j_gene: TRBJ2-2; d_gene: NA; v_gene: TRBV20-1; abundance: many; CDR3aa: CSASRPPNTGELFF; CDR3nt: TGCAGTGCTAGTCGACCGCCGAACACCGGGGAGCTGTTTTTT
j_gene: TRBJ1-6; d_gene: NA; v_gene: TRBV12-3/TRBV12-4; abundance: many; CDR3aa: CASRFTGNSPLHF; CDR3nt: TGTGCCAGCAGGTTCACAGGAAATTCACCCCTCCACTTT
j_gene: TRBJ2-2; d_gene: NA; v_gene: TRBV6-1; abundance: few; CDR3aa: CASTPTGGGTGELFF; CDR3nt: TGTGCCAGCACTCCCACCGGGGGAGGCACCGGGGAGCTGTTTTTT
j_gene: TRBJ2-1; d_gene: NA; v_gene: TRBV30; abundance: NA; CDR3aa: CAWSGVWGENEQFF; CDR3nt: TGTGCCTGGAGTGGAGTGTGGGGTGAGAATGAGCAGTTCTTC
j_gene: TRBJ2-7; d_gene: TRBD1; v_gene: TRBV10-3; abundance: few; CDR3aa: CATSESAGQGTYEQYF; CDR3nt: TGTGCCACCAGTGAGAGTGCGGGACAGGGGACCTACGAGCAGTACTTC
j_gene: TRBJ1-3; d_gene: NA; v_gene: TRBV5-6; abundance: NA; CDR3aa: CASRSGLRSGNTIYF; CDR3nt: TGTGCCAGCAGGTCGGGACTCCGCTCTGGAAACACCATATATTTT
j_gene: TRBJ2-3; d_gene: TRBD2; v_gene: TRBV11-2; abundance: many; CDR3aa: CASSPGGDTDTQYF; CDR3nt: TGTGCCAGCAGCCCCGGGGGGGACACAGATACGCAGTATTTT
j_gene: TRBJ1-2; d_gene: NA; v_gene: TRBV2; abundance: few; CDR3aa: CASARTEGDGYTF; CDR3nt: TGTGCCAGCGCAAGGACAGAGGGGGATGGCTACACCTTC
j_gene: TRBJ1-1; d_gene: TRBD1; v_gene: TRBV29-1; abundance: many; CDR3aa: CSVDGPGGMNTEAFF; CDR3nt: TGCAGCGTTGATGGGCCAGGGGGCATGAACACTGAAGCTTTCTTT
j_gene: TRBJ1-1; d_gene: NA; v_gene: TRBV19; abundance: many; CDR3aa: CASSLQMAPNTEAFF; CDR3nt: TGTGCCAGTAGTTTACAGATGGCCCCGAACACTGAAGCTTTCTTT
j_gene: TRBJ1-5; d_gene: NA; v_gene: TRBV3-1; abundance: many; CDR3aa: CASSPQDSNQPQHF; CDR3nt: TGTGCCAGCAGCCCGCAGGATAGCAATCAGCCCCAGCATTTT
j_gene: TRBJ2-1; d_gene: NA; v_gene: TRBV6-2/TRBV6-3; abundance: NA; CDR3aa: CASSTSRRGKSSYNEQVF; CDR3nt: TGTGCCAGCAGTACCTCCCGCAGGGGAAAGAGCTCCTACAATGAGCAGGTCTTC
j_gene: TRBJ2-3; d_gene: TRBD2; v_gene: TRBV5-1; abundance: many; CDR3aa: CASSLRLAGGPSTDTQYF; CDR3nt: TGCGCCAGCAGCTTACGACTAGCGGGGGGACCGAGCACAGATACGCAGTATTTT
j_gene: TRBJ1-2; d_gene: NA; v_gene: TRBV13; abundance: NA; CDR3aa: CASSWLRGSGGYTF; CDR3nt: TGTGCCAGCAGCTGGCTCAGGGGATCAGGTGGCTACACCTTC
j_gene: TRBJ1-2; d_gene: TRBD1; v_gene: TRBV27; abundance: once; CDR3aa: CASSFRDRGNGYTF; CDR3nt: TGTGCCAGCAGTTTCCGGGACAGGGGAAATGGCTACACCTTC
j_gene: TRBJ1-2; d_gene: NA; v_gene: TRBV5-4; abundance: few; CDR3aa: CASSLGPSYGYTF; CDR3nt: TGTGCCAGCAGCTTGGGTCCTTCCTATGGCTACACCTTC
j_gene: TRBJ2-4; d_gene: TRBD2; v_gene: TRBV6-1; abundance: NA; CDR3aa: CASSKRPSGGAPKNIQYF; CDR3nt: TGTGCCAGCAGTAAACGACCTAGCGGGGGGGCCCCCAAAAACATTCAGTACTTC
j_gene: TRBJ1-2; d_gene: TRBD1; v_gene: TRBV5-1; abundance: NA; CDR3aa: CASSHLTGYYGYTF; CDR3nt: TGCGCCAGCAGCCATTTGACAGGGTACTATGGCTACACCTTC
j_gene: TRBJ2-1; d_gene: NA; v_gene: TRBV25-1; abundance: once; CDR3aa: CASSEYGRRSSYNEQFF; CDR3nt: TGTGCCAGCAGTGAATACGGGCGCCGAAGCTCCTACAATGAGCAGTTCTTC
j_gene: TRBJ2-2; d_gene: TRBD2; v_gene: TRBV30; abundance: many; CDR3aa: CAWTWGGTGELFF; CDR3nt: TGTGCCTGGACCTGGGGAGGGACCGGGGAGCTGTTTTTT
j_gene: TRBJ1-5; d_gene: NA; v_gene: TRBV12-3/TRBV12-4; abundance: many; CDR3aa: CASTSLAGDQPQHF; CDR3nt: TGTGCCAGCACCTCGTTGGCAGGGGATCAGCCCCAGCATTTT
j_gene: TRBJ1-4; d_gene: NA; v_gene: TRBV27; abundance: NA; CDR3aa: CASSLSGGDLATNEKLFF; CDR3nt: TGTGCCAGCAGTTTATCGGGGGGGGACCTGGCAACTAATGAAAAACTGTTTTTT
j_gene: TRBJ1-1; d_gene: TRBD1; v_gene: TRBV7-6; abundance: many; CDR3aa: CASSLRGRGQTATEAFF; CDR3nt: TGTGCCAGCAGCTTAAGGGGCAGGGGGCAAACAGCCACTGAAGCTTTCTTT
j_gene: TRBJ1-1; d_gene: NA; v_gene: TRBV11-2; abundance: many; CDR3aa: CASSLGTVANTEAFF; CDR3nt: TGTGCCAGCAGCTTAGGGACTGTGGCGAACACTGAAGCTTTCTTT
j_gene: TRBJ2-7; d_gene: NA; v_gene: TRBV20-1; abundance: NA; CDR3aa: CSARGGQSVEQYF; CDR3nt: TGCAGTGCTAGAGGCGGACAGTCGGTCGAGCAGTACTTC
j_gene: TRBJ1-1; d_gene: NA; v_gene: TRBV7-2; abundance: many; CDR3aa: CASSLVPGSEAFF; CDR3nt: TGTGCCAGCAGCTTAGTGCCCGGGTCTGAAGCTTTCTTT
j_gene: TRBJ2-1; d_gene: NA; v_gene: TRBV5-8; abundance: many; CDR3aa: CASSVGYEQFF; CDR3nt: TGTGCCAGCAGCGTTGGGTATGAGCAGTTCTTC
j_gene: TRBJ2-2; d_gene: TRBD1; v_gene: TRBV5-8; abundance: few; CDR3aa: CASSLQGASGTGELFF; CDR3nt: TGTGCCAGCAGCTTACAGGGGGCATCGGGCACCGGGGAGCTGTTTTTT
j_gene: TRBJ2-3; d_gene: NA; v_gene: TRBV7-9; abundance: many; CDR3aa: CASGKRSASTDTQYF; CDR3nt: TGTGCCAGCGGGAAGCGCTCAGCTAGCACAGATACGCAGTATTTT
j_gene: TRBJ1-2; d_gene: NA; v_gene: TRBV20-1; abundance: once; CDR3aa: CSAREDRNYGYTF; CDR3nt: TGCAGTGCTAGAGAAGACAGAAACTATGGCTACACCTTC
j_gene: TRBJ2-7; d_gene: NA; v_gene: TRBV4-1; abundance: NA; CDR3aa: CASSQSATYEQYF; CDR3nt: TGCGCCAGCAGCCAGAGTGCGACCTACGAGCAGTACTTC